A single TCR beta chain is shown here with its context. Its antigen is currently unknown. Trimming cost V 1 base and J 5 bases; bases outside gene matches: 6. Germline-derived CDR1 and CDR2 are LGHNA and YNFKEQ. The length of the CDR3 is 15 residues. The data were taken from a study of T cells after yellow fever vaccination. It was through 5'RACE template switching that TCR cDNA was made, with a universal primer site and UMIs added. TCRdb recomputed calls from the 5' RACE reads with MiXCR, one row per CDR3 protein. The data show around 110,000 distinct CDR3 sequences, with 6.5% to 9% seen just once and 25% held by the top ten. Notes on the study in general: The study found a weaker secondary response that peaked faster, day 5 versus 15. Abundant bulk-derived clonotypes could contaminate FACS-sorted repertoires.

The material sequenced was CD8+ T cells sorted from PBMCs, taken 45 days after the yellow fever booster vaccination. The sequence was obtained from a man aged 25-45 years who received the YFV17D yellow fever vaccine. The chain combines TRBV4-2 with TRBJ2-7; 9 bases fit TRBD2. The CDR3 DNA is TGTGCCAGCAGCCAAGGGAGTGGGACTAGCCACGAGCAGTACTTC. Translated, it gives CASSQGSGTSHEQYF.